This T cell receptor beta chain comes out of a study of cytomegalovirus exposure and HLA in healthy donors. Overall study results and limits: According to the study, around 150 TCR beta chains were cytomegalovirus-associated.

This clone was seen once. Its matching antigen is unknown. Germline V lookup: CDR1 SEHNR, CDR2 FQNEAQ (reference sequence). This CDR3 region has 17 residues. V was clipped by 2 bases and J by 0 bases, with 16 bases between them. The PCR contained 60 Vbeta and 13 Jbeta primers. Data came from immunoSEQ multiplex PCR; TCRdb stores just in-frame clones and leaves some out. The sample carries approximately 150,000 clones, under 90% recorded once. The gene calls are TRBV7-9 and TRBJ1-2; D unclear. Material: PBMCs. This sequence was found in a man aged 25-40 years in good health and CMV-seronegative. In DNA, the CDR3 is TGTGCCAGCAGCTTAATTCCCGTGGCGGGGACTAACTATGGCTACACCTTC. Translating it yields CASSLIPVAGTNYGYTF.